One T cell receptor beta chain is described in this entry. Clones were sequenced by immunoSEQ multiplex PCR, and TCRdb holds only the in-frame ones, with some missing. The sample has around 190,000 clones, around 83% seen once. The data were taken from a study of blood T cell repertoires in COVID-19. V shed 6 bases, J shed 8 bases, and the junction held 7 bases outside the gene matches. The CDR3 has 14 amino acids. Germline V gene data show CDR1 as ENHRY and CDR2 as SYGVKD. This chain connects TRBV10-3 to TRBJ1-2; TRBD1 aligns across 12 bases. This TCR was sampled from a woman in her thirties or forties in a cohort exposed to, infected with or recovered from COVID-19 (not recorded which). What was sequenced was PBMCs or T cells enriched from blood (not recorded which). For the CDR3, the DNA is TGTGCCATCAGAGATCCGGGACAGGGGGCCGGCTACACCTTC. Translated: CAIRDPGQGAGYTF.